The source of this T cell receptor (beta chain) is a study of T-cell memory formation after mild COVID-19 (dated by TCRdb to 2020 to 2023). For context, the study as a whole: Most TCR sequence clusters were specific to one of the two donors. In two donors, T-cell clones that expanded and contracted after mild COVID-19 were followed by sequencing TCRalpha and TCRbeta repertoires longitudinally. The cohort was made up of two young adult volunteers, one female and one male, who were previously healthy. What the research found in general, with its limitations: Whether the second-wave clones peaking on day 37 were SARS-CoV-2 specific was not confirmed. The study included only a couple of mild cases, and larger cohorts that include severe cases with pre-infection samples were judged to be necessary. Clones contracting from day 15 to 85 had balanced CD4/CD8 phenotypes, while a second wave expanding from day 15 to 37 was biased towards CD4+. Some responding clones were detected in pre-infection memory, which suggested that pre-existing cross-reactive memory T cells had joined the SARS-CoV-2 response. Contracting CD4+ clones turned up mainly in the CM and EM memory subsets, whereas EMRA was where CD8+ clones were enriched.

Ficoll-Paque density gradient centrifugation was the method used to isolate PBMCs. The instrument was an Illumina NovaSeq 6000. Using 5'RACE with constant-segment primers, TCRalpha and TCRbeta cDNA libraries were constructed, with sample barcodes and unique molecular identifiers added in the process. Trizol reagent was used to extract RNA from every sample. Library amplification was performed in two PCR steps, and a second sample barcode and Illumina TruSeq adapters were introduced in the second step. Sequencing of libraries was performed on an Illumina NovaSeq with 2 x 150 bp paired-end reads. The paper's data handling went like this. With migec v1.2.7, reads were demultiplexed and then collapsed into UMI-guided consensus sequences. With mixcr v2.1.11, UMI consensuses were aligned to TRA and TRB V and J templates and assembled into clonotypes. Clonotypes were classified as expanded or contracted when called significant by both edgeR and NoisET, with noise models trained on biological replicates. For edgeR calls, a false discovery rate-adjusted p below 0.01 and a log2 fold-change threshold of 1 were applied. As an exploratory analysis of dynamics, max-normalized trajectories of the 1000 most abundant clonotypes were examined with PCA combined with hierarchical clustering. Separately sequenced CD4+ and CD8+ repertoires were used to assign a CD4 or CD8 phenotype to each responding clone. TCRdb handled the public reads itself, with Q25 trimming in fastp and clone calling in MiXCR, and kept productive beta chains. CDR3 protein duplicates are merged, each entry listing the most common genes and DNA. The V and J calls follow TCRdb's processing rather than the paper's. In this sample the table shows roughly 350,000 distinct CDR3 sequences, under 30% of which occur a single time. Approximately 13% of the sample lies in the top ten.

Regarding this clonotype: What antigen it recognizes has not been identified. No base quality information exists; no much larger clone differs at one position.

This receptor was taken from an adult woman who had mild COVID-19 (a few samples of this study predate the infection). The sample titles of this study are shuffled in the database, so cell type and time point are left out; the donor was told from shared clones. Input material: PBMCs or a T cell subset sorted from them (not recorded which).

The CDR3: CASSLEGQRTGELFF. The bases read TGTGCCAGCAGCTTAGAGGGACAACGAACCGGGGAGCTGTTTTTT. The chain was built from TRBV7-6 and TRBJ2-2; 6 matching bases give a weak D call of TRBD1. Trimming takes 1 base from V and 5 bases from J, and the germline ends sit 11 bases apart. From its cysteine to its phenylalanine, the CDR3 spans 15 amino acids. Only the CDR3 part of the read is kept: 45 bases, read in frame from the first base. Reading the germline V gene gives CDR1 SGHVS and CDR2 FNYEAQ.